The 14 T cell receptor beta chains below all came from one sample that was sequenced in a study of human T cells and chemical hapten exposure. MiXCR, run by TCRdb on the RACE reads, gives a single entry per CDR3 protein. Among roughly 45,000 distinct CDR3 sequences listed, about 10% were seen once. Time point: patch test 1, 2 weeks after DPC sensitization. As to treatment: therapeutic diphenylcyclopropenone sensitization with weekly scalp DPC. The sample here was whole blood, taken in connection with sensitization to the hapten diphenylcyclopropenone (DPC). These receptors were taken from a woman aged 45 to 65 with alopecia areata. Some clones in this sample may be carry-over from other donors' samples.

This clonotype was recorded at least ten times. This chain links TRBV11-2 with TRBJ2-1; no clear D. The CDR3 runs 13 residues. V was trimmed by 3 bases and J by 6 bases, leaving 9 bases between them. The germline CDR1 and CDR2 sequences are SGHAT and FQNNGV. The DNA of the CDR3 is TGTGCCAGCAGCTTTGGGCGTAGCAATGAGCAGTTCTTC. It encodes CASSFGRSNEQFF.

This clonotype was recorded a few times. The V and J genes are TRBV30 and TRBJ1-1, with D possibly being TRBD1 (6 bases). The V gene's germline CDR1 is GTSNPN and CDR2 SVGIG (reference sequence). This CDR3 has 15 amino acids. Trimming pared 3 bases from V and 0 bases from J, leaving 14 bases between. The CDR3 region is CAWRRGGHLNTEAFF. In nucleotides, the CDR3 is TGTGCCTGGAGAAGAGGGGGTCATTTGAACACTGAAGCTTTCTTT.

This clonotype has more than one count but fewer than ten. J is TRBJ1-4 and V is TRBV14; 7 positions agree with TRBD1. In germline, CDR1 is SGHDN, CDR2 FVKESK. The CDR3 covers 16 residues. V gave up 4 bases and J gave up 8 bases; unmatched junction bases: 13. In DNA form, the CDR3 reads TGTGCCAGCAGCCCTCCCGGGGCAGGGGGTTCGGAAAAACTGTTTTTT. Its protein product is CASSPPGAGGSEKLFF.

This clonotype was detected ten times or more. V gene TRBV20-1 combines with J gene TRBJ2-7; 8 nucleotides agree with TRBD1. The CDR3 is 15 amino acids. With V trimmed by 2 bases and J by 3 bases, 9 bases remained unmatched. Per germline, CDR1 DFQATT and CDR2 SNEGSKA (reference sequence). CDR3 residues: CSARFNGQGRYEQYF. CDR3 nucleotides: TGCAGTGCTAGATTTAACGGACAGGGACGCTACGAGCAGTACTTC.

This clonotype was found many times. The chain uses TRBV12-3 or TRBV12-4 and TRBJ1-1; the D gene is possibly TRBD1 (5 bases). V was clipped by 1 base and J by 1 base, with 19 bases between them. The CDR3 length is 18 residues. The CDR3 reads CASSLVSLGGPQNTEAFF. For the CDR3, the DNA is TGTGCCAGCAGTTTAGTTTCACTCGGGGGTCCTCAGAACACTGAAGCTTTCTTT.

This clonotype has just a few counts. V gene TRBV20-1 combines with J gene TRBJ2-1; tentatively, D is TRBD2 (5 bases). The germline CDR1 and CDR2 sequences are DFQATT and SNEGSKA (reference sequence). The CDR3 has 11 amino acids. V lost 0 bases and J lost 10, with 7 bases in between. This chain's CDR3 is CSAREQREQFF. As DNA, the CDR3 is TGCAGTGCTAGAGAACAGCGGGAGCAGTTCTTC.

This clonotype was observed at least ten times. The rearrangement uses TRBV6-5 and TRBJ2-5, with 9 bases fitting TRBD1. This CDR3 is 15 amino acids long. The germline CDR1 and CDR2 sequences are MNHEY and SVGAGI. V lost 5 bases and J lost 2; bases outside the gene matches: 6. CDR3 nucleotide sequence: TGTGCCAGCAGTAACCCGGGACAGGGTCAAGAGACCCAGTACTTC. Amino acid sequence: CASSNPGQGQETQYF.

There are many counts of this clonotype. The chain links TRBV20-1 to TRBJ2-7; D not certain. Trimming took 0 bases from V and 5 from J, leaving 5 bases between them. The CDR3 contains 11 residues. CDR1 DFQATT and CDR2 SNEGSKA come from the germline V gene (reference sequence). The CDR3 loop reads CSARDRNEQYF. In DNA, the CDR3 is TGCAGTGCTAGAGACAGAAACGAGCAGTACTTC.

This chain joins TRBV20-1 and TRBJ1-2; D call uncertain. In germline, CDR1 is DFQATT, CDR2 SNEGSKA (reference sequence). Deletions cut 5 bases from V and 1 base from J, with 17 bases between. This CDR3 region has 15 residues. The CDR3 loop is CSARPPQSNNYGYTF. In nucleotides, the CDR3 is TGCAGTGCTCGACCCCCACAGAGCAATAACTATGGCTACACCTTC.

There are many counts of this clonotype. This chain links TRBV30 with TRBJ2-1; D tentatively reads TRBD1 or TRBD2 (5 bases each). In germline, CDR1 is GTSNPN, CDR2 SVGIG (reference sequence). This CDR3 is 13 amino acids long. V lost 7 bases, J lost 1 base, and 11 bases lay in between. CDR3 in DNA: TGTGCCTTGAGGGGCTTTTCCTACAATGAGCAGTTCTTC. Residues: CALRGFSYNEQFF.

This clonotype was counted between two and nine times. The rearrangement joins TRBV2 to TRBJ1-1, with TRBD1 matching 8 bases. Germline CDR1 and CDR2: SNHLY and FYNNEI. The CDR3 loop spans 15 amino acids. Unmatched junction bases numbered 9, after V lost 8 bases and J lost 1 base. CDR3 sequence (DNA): TGTGCCAGCTCCCGACAGGGGCGATGGAACACTGAAGCTTTCTTT. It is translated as CASSRQGRWNTEAFF.

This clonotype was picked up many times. As DNA, the CDR3 is TGCGCCAGCAGCTTGGGGACCGACGTGTGGGGCTACACCTTC. Its translation: CASSLGTDVWGYTF. The chain links TRBV5-1 to TRBJ1-2, with unresolved D. The V end was cut by 0 bases, the J end by 8 bases, with 14 bases between. Germline CDR1 is SGHRS and CDR2 is YFSETQ. The CDR3 length is 14 residues.

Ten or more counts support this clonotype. For the CDR3, the DNA is TGTGCCAGCAGTGACCCCAGGGGCGTATATAGCAATCAGCCCCAGCATTTT. Translation: CASSDPRGVYSNQPQHF. The chain is built from TRBV2 and TRBJ1-5, with D perhaps matching TRBD1 (6 bases). V lost 3 bases and J lost 0, with 15 bases in between. This CDR3 region has 17 residues. Germline V lookup: CDR1 SNHLY, CDR2 FYNNEI.

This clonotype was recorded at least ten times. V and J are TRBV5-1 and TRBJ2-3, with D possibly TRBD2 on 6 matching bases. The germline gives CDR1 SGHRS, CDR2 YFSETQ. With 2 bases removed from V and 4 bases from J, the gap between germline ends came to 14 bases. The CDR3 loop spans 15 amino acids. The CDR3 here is CASSLRAGQADTQYF. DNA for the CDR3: TGCGCCAGCAGCTTACGAGCGGGCCAGGCAGATACGCAGTATTTT. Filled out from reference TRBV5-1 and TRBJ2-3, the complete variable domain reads KAGVTQTPRYLIKTRGQQVTLSCSPISGHRSVSWYQQTPGQGLQFLFEYFSETQRNKGNFPGRFSGRQFSNSRSEMNVSTLELGDSALYLCASSLRAGQADTQYFGPGTRLTVL.